A single sample gave rise to the 19 T cell receptor beta chains below, sequenced in a study of blood T cell repertoires in COVID-19. TCRdb keeps only in-frame clones here, not all; method: immunoSEQ multiplex PCR. The repertoire holds 300,000 to 350,000 clones, with roughly 90% as singletons. The material sequenced was peripheral blood. The receptors originated from a man younger than 45 with COVID-19, enrolled during active disease.

The chain links TRBV6-5 to TRBJ1-2; 9 bases line up with TRBD1. The CDR3 runs 15 residues. Germline lookup yields CDR1 MNHEY and CDR2 SVGAGI. V gave up 0 bases and J gave up 5 bases; unmatched junction bases: 4. The CDR3 nucleotides are TGTGCCAGCAGTTACTCTACAGGGGGCATTTATGGCTACACCTTC. Encoded protein: CASSYSTGGIYGYTF.

This clone was counted a few times. The chain is built from TRBV18 and TRBJ1-3, with a possible D match to TRBD1 (6 bases). The CDR3 runs to 16 residues. Looked up from germline, CDR1 is KGHSH and CDR2 is LQKENI. V shed 0 bases and J shed 3 bases, with 12 bases lying between them. CDR3 sequence reads: CASSPPWGQGGNTIYF. The DNA of the CDR3 is TGTGCCAGCTCACCACCGTGGGGGCAGGGTGGAAACACCATATATTTT.

The V gene is TRBV6-6, the J gene TRBJ1-2; possibly TRBD1 for D (6 bases). CDR1 is MNHNY and CDR2 is SVGAGI in the germline V gene (reference sequence). V lost 2 bases and J 7 bases, leaving 14 bases between the germline ends. CDR3 length: 14 residues. CDR3: CASSYGTSTAGYTF. For the CDR3, the DNA is TGTGCCAGCAGTTACGGGACATCGACCGCTGGCTACACCTTC.

This chain uses TRBV27 with TRBJ2-7; the match to TRBD1 covers 7 bases. The CDR3 length is 17 residues. J lost 12 bases, V lost 3 bases, and 23 bases had no gene match. Per the germline V gene, CDR1 is MNHEY and CDR2 is SMNVEV (reference sequence). The CDR3, as DNA: TGTGCCAGCAGTTTGAATAATCTCGAAGGTAGAGGGCAGGGGGTGTACTTC. It encodes CASSLNNLEGRGQGVYF.

For the CDR3, the DNA is TGTGCCAGGCAGCAAACCCCAACAGGGATGGAAGCTTTCTTT. Residues: CARQQTPTGMEAFF. V gene TRBV2 combines with J gene TRBJ1-1; D is possibly TRBD1 (6 bases). V lost 9 bases and J 8 bases, leaving 22 bases between the germline ends. CDR1 and CDR2 (germline): SNHLY, FYNNEI. This CDR3 comprises 14 residues.

The rearrangement joins TRBV6-5 to TRBJ2-6; D remains unclear. The CDR3 totals 16 residues. Deletions cut 0 bases from V and 0 bases from J, with 6 bases between. Germline V lookup: CDR1 MNHEY, CDR2 SVGAGI. This chain's CDR3 is CASSYSPVSGANVLTF. In DNA, the CDR3 is TGTGCCAGCAGTTACTCCCCAGTCTCTGGGGCCAACGTCCTGACTTTC.

The genes are TRBV28 and TRBJ2-5, with 13 bases that match TRBD2. V gave up 6 bases and J gave up 5 bases; unmatched junction bases: 9. This CDR3 comprises 16 residues. Germline V gene lookup returns CDR1 MDHEN and CDR2 SYDVKM. CDR3 sequence reads: CASRGTLAGGGETQYF. The CDR3 DNA reads TGTGCCAGCAGGGGGACACTAGCGGGAGGGGGCGAGACCCAGTACTTC.

The chain has TRBV27 and TRBJ2-7; a weak D match, TRBD1 (5 bases). The CDR3 runs to 13 residues. Germline CDR1 MNHEY, CDR2 SMNVEV (reference sequence). The V end was cut by 6 bases, the J end by 7 bases, with 16 bases between. This CDR3 is CASRRTGLWEQYF. Written as DNA, the CDR3 is TGTGCCAGCAGACGTACAGGATTGTGGGAGCAGTACTTC.

The chain has TRBV15 and TRBJ2-3; D might be TRBD1 (6 bases). The germline V gene encodes CDR1 LNHNV and CDR2 YYDKDF (reference sequence). The ends were cut back, 3 bases at V and 4 bases at J, with 11 bases in the middle. The CDR3 loop spans 14 amino acids. The CDR3 DNA reads TGTGCCACCAGCAGTCTCACAGGGTCAGATACGCAGTATTTT. This codes for CATSSLTGSDTQYF.

V and J are TRBV19 and TRBJ1-5, with 9 bases identical to TRBD1. V dropped 8 bases and J dropped 7; count of bases not matched to a gene: 9. Germline V lookup: CDR1 LNHDA, CDR2 SQIVND (reference sequence). The CDR3 has 14 residues. This CDR3 is CASSGTGTLQPQHF. CDR3 sequence (DNA): TGTGCCAGTTCCGGGACAGGGACACTACAGCCCCAGCATTTT.

This chain joins TRBV6-2 or TRBV6-3 and TRBJ1-1, with 9 positions matching TRBD1. Looked up from germline, CDR1 is MNHEY and CDR2 is SVGEGT. The CDR3 loop spans 17 amino acids. V lost 6 bases and J lost 1; bases outside the gene matches: 12. CDR3 residues: CASRPHGTGSGNTEAFF. The CDR3 bases are TGTGCCAGCAGGCCTCACGGGACAGGGTCCGGGAACACTGAAGCTTTCTTT.

The count of this clone is one. The rearrangement links TRBV4-2 to TRBJ1-5, with D unresolved. Germline lookup yields CDR1 LGHNA and CDR2 YNFKEQ. The CDR3 length is 15 residues. V gave up 1 base and J gave up 0 bases, with 7 bases separating them. Here the CDR3 reads CASSQAPDSNQPQHF. The CDR3 bases are TGTGCCAGCAGCCAAGCCCCAGATAGCAATCAGCCCCAGCATTTT.

In the case of this clone: This sample includes further DNA sequences coding for the same CDR3. The chain couples TRBV6-5 to TRBJ2-3, with 9 bases matching TRBD1. The CDR3 totals 14 residues. Germline CDR1 MNHEY, CDR2 SVGAGI. J gave up 2 bases and V 5 bases, and 2 bases lay outside the gene matches. CDR3 DNA: TGTGCCAGCAGTCTACAGGGGGCCACAGATACGCAGTATTTT. Residues: CASSLQGATDTQYF.

This clone has a single count. This specimen includes other DNA sequences encoding the same CDR3. The gene calls are TRBV5-5 and TRBJ1-1, with no clear D. The length of the CDR3 is 13 residues. Germline CDR1 reads SGHKS; CDR2 reads YYEKEE (reference sequence). Deletions cut 0 bases from V and 4 bases from J, with 7 bases between. This CDR3 is CASSLGGGTEAFF. The CDR3 DNA reads as TGTGCCAGCAGCTTGGGCGGAGGCACTGAAGCTTTCTTT. Using reference TRBV5-5 and TRBJ1-1 for the parts outside the CDR3, the full variable domain is DAGVTQSPTHLIKTRGQQVTLRCSPISGHKSVSWYQQVLGQGPQFIFQYYEKEERGRGNFPDRFSARQFPNYSSELNVNALLLGDSALYLCASSLGGGTEAFFGQGTRLTVV.

This rearrangement joins TRBV6-2 or TRBV6-3 to TRBJ2-7, with D maybe TRBD1 (6 bases). The CDR3 has 15 residues. With 2 bases removed from V and 3 bases from J, the gap between germline ends came to 14 bases. Germline CDR1 MNHEY, CDR2 SVGEGT. The chain's CDR3 is CASSYGAEGDYEQYF. The CDR3 DNA follows: TGTGCCAGCAGTTACGGAGCCGAGGGGGACTACGAGCAGTACTTC.

This clone occurred once. This chain joins TRBV5-8 and TRBJ2-1; D is perhaps TRBD1 (6 bases). V lost 0 bases, J lost 2 bases, and 12 bases lay in between. The CDR3 runs 16 residues. Germline CDR1 reads SGHTS; CDR2 reads YDEGEE. The DNA for the CDR3 is TGTGCCAGCAGCTTGGCGGGCAGGGGTACCTACAATGAGCAGTTCTTC. Residues: CASSLAGRGTYNEQFF. Full variable domain (outside the CDR3, taken from reference TRBV5-8 and TRBJ2-1): EAGVTQSPTHLIKTRGQQATLRCSPISGHTSVYWYQQALGLGLQFLLWYDEGEERNRGNFPPRFSGRQFPNYSSELNVNALELEDSALYLCASSLAGRGTYNEQFFGPGTRLTVL.

The sample holds one count of this clone. This chain joins TRBV10-3 and TRBJ1-1; TRBD1 matches 10 bases. The germline V gene has CDR1 ENHRY and CDR2 SYGVKD. With V trimmed by 4 bases and J by 5 bases, 1 base remained unmatched. The CDR3 covers 13 residues. CDR3 loop: CAISGTGGTEAFF. The CDR3 DNA reads as TGTGCCATCAGTGGGACAGGGGGAACTGAAGCTTTCTTT.

The chain has TRBV11-2 and TRBJ2-2, with 9 bases identical to TRBD2. The ends lost 6 bases at V and 5 bases at J; junction bases unmatched: 7. The CDR3 sequence is 15 residues long. Per germline, CDR1 SGHAT and CDR2 FQNNGV. The CDR3 DNA follows: TGTGCCAGCAGTCCGACTAGCGGCCAGACCGGGGAGCTGTTTTTT. It codes for CASSPTSGQTGELFF.

The genes are TRBV25-1 and TRBJ2-6; 7 nucleotides align to TRBD1. CDR3 size: 17 residues. The trim removed 3 bases at V and 2 bases at J, leaving 7 bases unmatched. Germline CDR1 MGHDK, CDR2 SYGVNS. CDR3: CASSDLPGGAGANVLTF. For the CDR3, the DNA is TGTGCCAGCAGTGATCTTCCAGGGGGAGCTGGGGCCAACGTCCTGACTTTC.